This T cell receptor beta chain was sequenced during a study of T cell responses to AZD1222 COVID-19 vaccine. Sequenced by immunoSEQ multiplex PCR; TCRdb stores in-frame clones only, minus some. The table records approximately 96,000 clones, around nine tenths of them present only once. Study results and caveats: Nearly half of the spike-specific TCRs reportedly recognize variant regions that carry no mutations. Spike-specific TCRs gained breadth and depth after people received two AZD1222 doses. Every sample of the repertoires postdated the peak T cell response.

The germline V and J ends were trimmed by 1 base and 6 bases, with 16 bases remaining between them. The length of the CDR3 is 15 residues. Germline assignment: CDR1 SEHNR and CDR2 FQNEAQ (reference sequence). This clone came up a few times. Its specificity is unknown. The specimen was peripheral blood, collected 28 days after the second AZD1222 dose. This chain joins TRBV7-9 and TRBJ2-7; D may match TRBD1 or TRBD2 (5 bases each). The receptor was derived from an adult who received the AZD1222 COVID-19 vaccine. The chain's CDR3 is CASSLGGRVVSEQYF. The CDR3 DNA sequence: TGTGCCAGCAGCTTAGGGGGACGGGTAGTAAGCGAGCAGTACTTC.